These T cell receptor beta chains were read from a single sample in a study of blood T cell repertoires in COVID-19. Only in-frame clones appear in the TCRdb table, and some are missing; sequencing was by immunoSEQ multiplex PCR. In the table there are 150,000 to 200,000 clones, approximately 84% of which are singletons. Material: PBMCs or T cells enriched from blood (not recorded which). These receptors came from a man in his fifties or sixties who had recovered from COVID-19. The CDR3 runs from the conserved cysteine through the conserved F or W. The D gene is left open where the match is weak. The listing skips clone size in some rows; elsewhere it reads once, few, many or a size class.

D | J | size | V | DNA | CDR3
TRBD1 | TRBJ1-4 | - | TRBV5-4 | TGTGCCAGCAGCAACGGGACAGCGACTCTGGGCGATGAAAAACTGTTTTTT | CASSNGTATLGDEKLFF
TRBD1 | TRBJ2-7 | - | TRBV6-5 | TGTGCCAGCAGTCCCCGAACAGGGGCTGGGTACGAGCAGTACTTC | CASSPRTGAGYEQYF
TRBD2 | TRBJ2-7 | - | TRBV28 | TGTGCCAGCAAAATGGGCGGGGGGGGCCCTAGCTCCTACGAGCAGTACTTC | CASKMGGGGPSSYEQYF
- | TRBJ1-5 | - | TRBV15 | TGTGCCACCAGCTCTGACTACGGACAGCCCCAGCATTTT | CATSSDYGQPQHF
- | TRBJ2-3 | - | TRBV4-1 | TGCGCCAGCAGCCAAGATTTTCGCGGGAGCACAGATACGCAGTATTTT | CASSQDFRGSTDTQYF
- | TRBJ2-1 | - | TRBV27 | TGTGCCACAGGCCGGGGAGGCCTCTCCTACAATGAGCAGTTCTTC | CATGRGGLSYNEQFF
- | TRBJ2-3 | - | TRBV7-9 | TGTGCCAGCAGCCCCCACACAGGGGGGGGCACAGATACGCAGTATTTT | CASSPHTGGGTDTQYF
- | TRBJ2-2 | - | TRBV7-9 | TGTGCCAGCAGCTTGCTCCAGGGCTCGGAGCTGTTTTTT | CASSLLQGSELFF
- | TRBJ2-7 | - | TRBV11-2 | TGTGCCAGCAGCTTAGGGGGGGGCAGTTCCTACGAGCAGTACTTC | CASSLGGGSSYEQYF
- | TRBJ1-2 | - | TRBV27 | TGTGCCAGCAGTTTATCCGGCAGAGGGTTTTATGGCTACACCTTC | CASSLSGRGFYGYTF
TRBD1 | TRBJ1-2 | many | TRBV30 | TGTGCCTGGAGTCGGGACAGACCCTATGGCTACACCTTC | CAWSRDRPYGYTF
TRBD1 | TRBJ1-2 | - | TRBV24-1 | TGTGCCACCAGTGTCGCAGGGGGCTATGGCTACACCTTC | CATSVAGGYGYTF
- | TRBJ1-6 | - | TRBV7-2 | TGTGCCAGCGGCCAGGGGAATTCACCCCTCCACTTT | CASGQGNSPLHF
- | TRBJ1-2 | - | TRBV24-1 | TGTGCCACCTCACCCGGGGATGGCTACACCTTC | CATSPGDGYTF
- | TRBJ2-1 | once | TRBV7-3 | TGTGCCAGCAGCTTATATGGGGACAAATACAATGAGCAGTTCTTC | CASSLYGDKYNEQFF
TRBD2 | TRBJ2-5 | few | TRBV7-2 | TGTGCCAGCAGCTTAGGCAATCTAGCGGGGGGGAGAGAGACCCAGTACTTC | CASSLGNLAGGRETQYF
- | TRBJ2-1 | - | TRBV2 | TGTGCCACCGGAGGACGCCCGAACAATGAGCAGTTCTTC | CATGGRPNNEQFF
- | TRBJ2-7 | - | TRBV20-1 | TGCAGTGCCTCGGACAGTTACGAGCAGTACTTC | CSASDSYEQYF
TRBD1 | TRBJ1-6 | - | TRBV4-3 | TGCGCCAGCAGCCAAGATATACAGGGGTGGTCACCCCTCCACTTT | CASSQDIQGWSPLHF
TRBD1 | TRBJ1-1 | few | TRBV5-6 | TGTGCCAGCAGCGTCACAGGGGAAACGAACACTGAAGCTTTCTTT | CASSVTGETNTEAFF
- | TRBJ1-5 | - | TRBV18 | TGTGCCAGCTCACCGGGGGGTGATCAGCCCCAGCATTTT | CASSPGGDQPQHF
TRBD2 | TRBJ2-3 | - | TRBV9 | TGTGCCAGCACCTCGGGAGGGGGGAACACAGATACGCAGTATTTT | CASTSGGGNTDTQYF
TRBD1 | TRBJ1-2 | - | TRBV18 | TGTGCCAGCTCACGCGTTTATAGGGGGCGCCACTATGGCTACACCTTC | CASSRVYRGRHYGYTF
TRBD2 | TRBJ2-5 | - | TRBV4-3 | TGCGCCAGCAGCCAAGATTTGGGACTAGCTGAGACCCAGTACTTC | CASSQDLGLAETQYF
TRBD2 | TRBJ2-3 | - | TRBV7-9 | TGTGCCAGCAGCTTAACACTAGCGGGGGCAGATACGCAGTATTTT | CASSLTLAGADTQYF
TRBD2 | TRBJ2-2 | once | TRBV30 | TGTGCCTGGAGTGGCGGGGGGGCTTACACCGGGGAGCTGTTTTTT | CAWSGGGAYTGELFF